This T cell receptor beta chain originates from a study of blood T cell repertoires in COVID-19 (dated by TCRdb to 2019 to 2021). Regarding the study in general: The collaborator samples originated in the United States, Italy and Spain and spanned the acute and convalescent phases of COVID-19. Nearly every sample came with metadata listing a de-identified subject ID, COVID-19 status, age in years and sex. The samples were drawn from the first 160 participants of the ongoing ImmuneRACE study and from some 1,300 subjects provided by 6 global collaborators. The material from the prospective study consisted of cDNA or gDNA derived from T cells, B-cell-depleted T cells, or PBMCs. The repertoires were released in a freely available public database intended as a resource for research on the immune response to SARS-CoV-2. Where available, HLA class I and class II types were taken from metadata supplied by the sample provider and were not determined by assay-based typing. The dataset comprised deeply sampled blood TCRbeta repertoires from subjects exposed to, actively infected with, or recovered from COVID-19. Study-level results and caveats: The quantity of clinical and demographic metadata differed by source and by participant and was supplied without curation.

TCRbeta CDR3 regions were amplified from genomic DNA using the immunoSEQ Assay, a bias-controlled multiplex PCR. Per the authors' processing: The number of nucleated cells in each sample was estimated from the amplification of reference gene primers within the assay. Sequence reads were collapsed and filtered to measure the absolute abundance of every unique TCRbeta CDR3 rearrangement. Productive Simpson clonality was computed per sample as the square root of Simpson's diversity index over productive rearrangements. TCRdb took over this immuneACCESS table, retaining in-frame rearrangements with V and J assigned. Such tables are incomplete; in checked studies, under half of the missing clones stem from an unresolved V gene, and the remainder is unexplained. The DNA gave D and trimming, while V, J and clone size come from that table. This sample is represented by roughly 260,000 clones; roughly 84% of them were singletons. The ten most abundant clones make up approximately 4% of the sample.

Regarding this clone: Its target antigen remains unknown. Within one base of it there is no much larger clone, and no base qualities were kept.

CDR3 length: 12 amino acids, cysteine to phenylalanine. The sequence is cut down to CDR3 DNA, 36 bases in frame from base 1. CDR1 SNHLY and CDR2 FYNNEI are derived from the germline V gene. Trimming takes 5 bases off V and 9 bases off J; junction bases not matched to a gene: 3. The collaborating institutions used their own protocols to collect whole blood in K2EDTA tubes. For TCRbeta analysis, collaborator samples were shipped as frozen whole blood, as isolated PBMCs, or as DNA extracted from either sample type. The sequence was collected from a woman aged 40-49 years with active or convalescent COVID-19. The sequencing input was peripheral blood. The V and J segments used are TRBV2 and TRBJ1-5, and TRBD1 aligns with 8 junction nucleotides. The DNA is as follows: TGTGCCAGCAGTAGACAGGGGCGGCCCCAGCATTTT. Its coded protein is CASSRQGRPQHF.